This T cell receptor beta chain was observed in a study of read filtering for tumor transcriptome and immune sequencing. Germline V gene data show CDR1 as MGHRA and CDR2 as YSYEKL. The CDR3 contains 17 residues. The V gene end was trimmed by 1 base and the J gene end by 2 bases; junction bases not matched to a gene: 6. The library was built from about 400 ng RNA with molecular barcoded adaptors for alpha/delta and beta/gamma chains. TCRdb reprocessed the reads with MiXCR, giving one entry per CDR3 protein. The table has some 80,000 distinct CDR3 sequences, around an eighth seen once; the top ten hold approximately 15%. Every patient had bone marrow sampled while the disease was active. The sample holds a few counts of this clonotype.

The TCR originated in a donor older than 35 with multiple myeloma. Specimen: a population of CD138-negative cells sorted from bone marrow. The chain is built from TRBV4-1 and TRBJ1-5; 9 nucleotides agree with TRBD1. The CDR3 nucleotides are TGCGCCAGCAGCCAAGGTGGGACAGGGTATGGCAATCAGCCCCAGCATTTT. Encoded protein: CASSQGGTGYGNQPQHF.